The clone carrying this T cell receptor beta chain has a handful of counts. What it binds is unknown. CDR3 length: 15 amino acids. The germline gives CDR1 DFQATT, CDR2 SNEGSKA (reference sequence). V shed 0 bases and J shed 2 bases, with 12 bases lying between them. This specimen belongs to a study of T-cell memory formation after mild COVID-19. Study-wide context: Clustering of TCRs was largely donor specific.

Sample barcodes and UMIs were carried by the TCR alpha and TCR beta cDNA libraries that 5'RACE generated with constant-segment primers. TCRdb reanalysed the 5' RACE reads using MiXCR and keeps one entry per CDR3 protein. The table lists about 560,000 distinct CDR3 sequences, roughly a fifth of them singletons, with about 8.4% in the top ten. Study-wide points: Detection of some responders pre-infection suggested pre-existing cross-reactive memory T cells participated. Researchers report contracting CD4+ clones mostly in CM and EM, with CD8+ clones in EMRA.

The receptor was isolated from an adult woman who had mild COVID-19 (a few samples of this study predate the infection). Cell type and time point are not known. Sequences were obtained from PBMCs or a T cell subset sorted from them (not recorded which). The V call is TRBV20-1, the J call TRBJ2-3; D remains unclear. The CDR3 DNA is TGCAGTGCTAGAGATACCAAAGGGTCCACAGATACGCAGTATTTT. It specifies CSARDTKGSTDTQYF.